The present entry profiles one T cell receptor beta chain with its context. Its antigen is unknown. One base away there is no much larger clone; base qualities are not given. This sample is part of a study of T cells in tumors and immune-related adverse events (dated by TCRdb to the early 2020s). Using the immunoSEQ assay, the TCR beta locus was amplified and sequenced, producing bulk TCR Vbeta CDR3 data. In the paper's pipeline: Non-productive CDR3s, sequences shorter than 7 amino acids, and those not starting with C or ending with F/W were excluded. Analysis was restricted to specimens with at least 1000 reads, and each clonotype was defined at the amino acid level. Clonality was calculated as 1 minus Pielou's evenness. To equalize library sizes, abundance-weighted random subsampling with replacement was performed and repeated 100 times so that 95% confidence intervals could be reported. The Morisita overlap index was used to quantify repertoire overlap, and the top 40 clones in each specimen were examined for overlap with the irAE. Entries here come from immuneACCESS through TCRdb and include only in-frame sequences with V and J called. Some clones fail to appear in such tables; in the studies checked, an unresolved V gene covers under half of the shortfall, and the cause of the remainder is unknown. That table gives V, J and clone size, and the DNA gave D and trimming. The sample table holds a few thousand clones, of which roughly four fifths were seen once. Clones ranked in the top ten supply about a fifth of the sample.

A distance of 19 bases separates the germline ends of V and J, which lose 6 bases and 7 bases respectively. Its CDR3 holds 14 amino acids, cysteine through phenylalanine. Only CDR3 DNA is held: 42 bases, read in frame from base 1. The germline V gene (reference sequence) gives CDR1 as LNHDA and CDR2 as SQIVND. The treatment or condition label, as the study defines it: nivolumab (PD-1 blockade) given before sampling. The DNeasy Blood and Tissue Kit was used to extract DNA from the formalin-fixed paraffin-embedded specimens. This receptor was identified in a female donor with metastatic renal cell carcinoma. The V gene is TRBV19 and the J gene is TRBJ2-7; the D segment might be TRBD1 or TRBD2, since each matches 5 bases. Here the sequenced sample was skin tissue, taken from a patient treated with anti-PD-1 therapy. The CDR3 reads CASSLQGPRDEQYF. The DNA is TGTGCCAGTAGCCTCCAGGGTCCTCGGGATGAGCAGTACTTC.